Listed below are T cell receptor beta chains from one sample, sequenced in a study of T cell responses to AZD1222 COVID-19 vaccine. Produced via immunoSEQ multiplex PCR; TCRdb's table is partial and in-frame only. This sample has about 150,000 clones, with 92% found just once. The input for sequencing was peripheral blood, taken 28 days after the second AZD1222 dose. The receptor set was obtained from an adult who received the AZD1222 COVID-19 vaccine. CDR3s include the opening cysteine and the closing phenylalanine or tryptophan. D genes are given only for firm matches. Expanded clones are given a class, and other clones once, few, many or no size at all.

D gene	clone size	V gene	J gene	CDR3 DNA	CDR3 protein
-	once	TRBV21-1	TRBJ2-7	TGTGCCAGCAGCAAAAAAATAGGGGACACTTCCTACGAGCAGTACTTC	CASSKKIGDTSYEQYF
-	-	TRBV6-2/TRBV6-3	TRBJ2-5	TGTGCCAGCAGTTCCGGGATCCCATGGACCCAGTACTTC	CASSSGIPWTQYF
-	-	TRBV28	TRBJ1-1	TGTGCCAGCAGTTTTCAGGGATCAGGGGTGAACACTGAAGCTTTCTTT	CASSFQGSGVNTEAFF
-	-	TRBV6-2/TRBV6-3	TRBJ1-5	TGTGCCAGCAGTTACGGTCAGTCTAATCAGCCCCAGCATTTT	CASSYGQSNQPQHF
-	-	TRBV28	TRBJ1-2	TGTGCCAGCAGAGCACTAACTTCCGGTGGCTACACCTTC	CASRALTSGGYTF
-	-	TRBV3-1/TRBV3-2	TRBJ2-1	TGTGCCAGCAGCCAAGTTCTACTTAATGAGCAGTTCTTC	CASSQVLLNEQFF
TRBD1	-	TRBV7-9	TRBJ2-7	TGTGCCAGCAGCTCACCGGGACAGGGTGGCGAGCAGTACTTC	CASSSPGQGGEQYF
TRBD2	-	TRBV5-1	TRBJ2-3	TGCGCCAGCAGCCCGGGAGGGCGGGAGACAGATACGCAGTATTTT	CASSPGGRETDTQYF
-	-	TRBV5-1	TRBJ2-1	TGCGCCAGCAGCCCCCAACGCAATGAGCAGTTCTTC	CASSPQRNEQFF
-	-	TRBV29-1	TRBJ1-1	TGCAGCGTTGAATCCCTGAACACTGAAGCTTTCTTT	CSVESLNTEAFF
TRBD1	-	TRBV6-2/TRBV6-3	TRBJ1-5	TGTGCCAGCAGTCGACAGGGGGCGCGGGGTCAGCCCCAGCATTTT	CASSRQGARGQPQHF
TRBD1	-	TRBV28	TRBJ1-2	TGTGCCAGCAGTTCGCCGGGACAGACACACTATGGCTACACCTTC	CASSSPGQTHYGYTF
-	-	TRBV14	TRBJ2-2	TGTGCCAGCAGCCACCGGGAGTCGAACACCGGGGAGCTGTTTTTT	CASSHRESNTGELFF
-	-	TRBV7-8	TRBJ1-5	TGTGCCAGCAGCTTAGTATCCGGACTCGGGGGGGAGCCCCAGCATTTT	CASSLVSGLGGEPQHF
-	-	TRBV7-9	TRBJ2-3	TGTGCCAGCAGCCCGGTAGATACGCAGTATTTT	CASSPVDTQYF
TRBD1	-	TRBV15	TRBJ1-5	TGTGCCACCAGCAGTCGGACAGGGAGCGATCAGCCCCAGCATTTT	CATSSRTGSDQPQHF
TRBD1	-	TRBV28	TRBJ1-2	TGTGCCAGCAGGGAAAGCGAATGGACAGGTCCTGTCTTC	CASRESEWTGPVF
-	-	TRBV29-1	TRBJ1-1	TGCAGCGGGGGGGAGGGAGGTGAAGCTTTCTTT	CSGGEGGEAFF
-	-	TRBV7-2	TRBJ1-5	TGTGCCAGCAGCTCTCCCGGGAGCAATCAGCCCCAGCATTTT	CASSSPGSNQPQHF
-	once	TRBV11-2	TRBJ2-7	TGTGCCAGCAGCTTGATCGGGAGCGACTCCTACGAGCAGTACTTC	CASSLIGSDSYEQYF
TRBD2	-	TRBV5-6	TRBJ2-3	TGTGCCAGCAGCTCGGCGGGGGGTTTGACAGATACGCAGTATTTT	CASSSAGGLTDTQYF
-	-	TRBV9	TRBJ1-1	TGTGCCAGCAGCGTAGGGCCCTTGAACACTGAAGCTTTCTTT	CASSVGPLNTEAFF
-	-	TRBV24-1	TRBJ1-1	TGTGCCACCAGCCCGGGCACGAACACTGAAGCTTTCTTT	CATSPGTNTEAFF
TRBD2	-	TRBV6-5	TRBJ2-7	TGTGCCACTCGATGGAGCGGGAGGGCCGGGTACGAGCAGTACTTC	CATRWSGRAGYEQYF
TRBD1	-	TRBV28	TRBJ1-2	TGTGCCAGCAGTTTATTGGCTGGGACAGTGAACTATGGCTACACCTTC	CASSLLAGTVNYGYTF
TRBD2	-	TRBV7-2	TRBJ2-7	TGTGCCAGCAGTCGGCCGGGACTAGGTTCCTACGAGCAGTACTTC	CASSRPGLGSYEQYF
-	-	TRBV30	TRBJ2-4	TGTGCCTGGAGTGTAGGTTCGAACATTCAGTACTTC	CAWSVGSNIQYF
TRBD1	-	TRBV20-1	TRBJ1-2	TGCAGTGCTAGTCAGGGGGTTGCCTATGGCTACACCTTC	CSASQGVAYGYTF
TRBD1	-	TRBV7-2	TRBJ1-2	TGTGCCAGCAGCGAATTACAGGGGGCGGTTCCACTCTATGGCTACACCTTC	CASSELQGAVPLYGYTF
-	-	TRBV10-3	TRBJ1-4	TGTGCCATCAGTGCCGCCCCCGGGCGGGCGCCGGGCGGTTCGGATGAAAAACTGTTTTTT	CAISAAPGRAPGGSDEKLFF
-	-	TRBV10-3	TRBJ2-2	TGTGCCGCAAGATCCCTAGATAAGAACACCGGGGAGCTGTTTTTT	CAARSLDKNTGELFF
-	-	TRBV20-1	TRBJ2-5	TGCAGTGCAGGGGGGGAGACCCAGTACTTC	CSAGGETQYF
-	-	TRBV7-3	TRBJ1-5	TGTGCCAGCAGCTTAACCCACGGTCAGCCCCAGCATTTT	CASSLTHGQPQHF
-	-	TRBV18	TRBJ1-1	TGTGCCAGCTCACCTCGGGGGGCGACTGAAGCTTTCTTT	CASSPRGATEAFF
-	-	TRBV19	TRBJ1-4	TGTGCCAGTAGATTACCCAATGAAAAACTGTTTTTT	CASRLPNEKLFF
-	-	TRBV11-2	TRBJ1-1	TGTGCCAGCAGCTTAGTGGCGAACACTGAAGCTTTCTTT	CASSLVANTEAFF
TRBD2	-	TRBV29-1	TRBJ2-1	TGCAGCGTGACCCCGGGACTAGCGGGAGGTGGGAATGAGCAGTTCTTC	CSVTPGLAGGGNEQFF
TRBD1	-	TRBV29-1	TRBJ1-1	TGCAGCGTCTACAGGGGCGACCTTGAAGCTTTCTTT	CSVYRGDLEAFF
-	once	TRBV7-3	TRBJ2-1	TGTGCCAGCAGCTTCCGACAGGAGAGCTACAATGAGCAGTTCTTC	CASSFRQESYNEQFF
TRBD1	few	TRBV4-1	TRBJ1-1	TGCGCCAGCAGCCAGGTAGCCGCAGGGGGGTTAGGCACTGAAGCTTTCTTT	CASSQVAAGGLGTEAFF
-	once	TRBV11-2	TRBJ2-2	TGTGCCAGCAGCTTACCCGGCAGTCTCACCGGGGAGCTGTTTTTT	CASSLPGSLTGELFF
-	-	TRBV6-5	TRBJ1-2	TGTGCCAGCAGTTACTCGGCGGGCCCCTATGGCTACACCTTC	CASSYSAGPYGYTF